This TCR beta chain stems from a study of CD8 T cells in ankylosing spondylitis. Regarding the study as a whole: The study looked at matched synovial fluid samples from ankylosing spondylitis patients. Disease-linked clones were reported to be significantly enriched there. Disease-linked clones, CD8+, were relatively rare in peripheral blood.

Using quantitative 5'-RACE with molecular barcodes, the authors made TCR beta libraries. A single record per CDR3 protein comes from TCRdb applying MiXCR to the 5' RACE reads. Of a few hundred thousand distinct CDR3 sequences detected, 20% appear once; the ten largest clones hold less than 9%. The CDR3 covers 14 residues. V shed 5 bases and J 4 bases; nucleotides not matched to a gene: 8. The germline V gene has CDR1 GTSNPN and CDR2 SVGIG (reference sequence). In regard to this clonotype: The antigen remains unidentified.

The sequenced sample consisted of blood, either unsorted or a sorted T cell fraction (not recorded which). The chain recombines TRBV30 with TRBJ1-5; TRBD1 aligns across 7 bases. The clonotype was recovered from a male donor with ankylosing spondylitis or in good health (not recorded which). The CDR3 nucleotides are TGTGCCTGGGGTCCGGCAGGGGGAAATCAGCCCCAGCATTTT. Translated: CAWGPAGGNQPQHF.